This TCR beta chain was recorded in a study of patients and donors after allogeneic stem cell transplantation. With 4 bases removed from V and 1 base from J, the gap between germline ends came to 8 bases. Germline assignment: CDR1 MDHEN and CDR2 SYDVKM. CDR3 length: 14 amino acids. TCRdb analysed the RT-PCR reads with MiXCR anew, one entry per CDR3 protein. Of hundreds of thousands of distinct CDR3 sequences in the sample, 16% were seen once. The chain carries TRBV28 and TRBJ2-1; D might be TRBD2 (5 bases). The receptor comes from a human donor who was either an allogeneic HSCT recipient or a stem cell or donor lymphocyte infusion donor (not recorded which). It is not recorded whose cells these are; they may come from a transplant donor. The sequenced material came from blood, either unsorted or a sorted T cell fraction (not recorded which). CDR3 bases: TGTGCCAGCAGTTGGCAGCGGTCCTACAATGAGCAGTTCTTC. It translates to CASSWQRSYNEQFF.